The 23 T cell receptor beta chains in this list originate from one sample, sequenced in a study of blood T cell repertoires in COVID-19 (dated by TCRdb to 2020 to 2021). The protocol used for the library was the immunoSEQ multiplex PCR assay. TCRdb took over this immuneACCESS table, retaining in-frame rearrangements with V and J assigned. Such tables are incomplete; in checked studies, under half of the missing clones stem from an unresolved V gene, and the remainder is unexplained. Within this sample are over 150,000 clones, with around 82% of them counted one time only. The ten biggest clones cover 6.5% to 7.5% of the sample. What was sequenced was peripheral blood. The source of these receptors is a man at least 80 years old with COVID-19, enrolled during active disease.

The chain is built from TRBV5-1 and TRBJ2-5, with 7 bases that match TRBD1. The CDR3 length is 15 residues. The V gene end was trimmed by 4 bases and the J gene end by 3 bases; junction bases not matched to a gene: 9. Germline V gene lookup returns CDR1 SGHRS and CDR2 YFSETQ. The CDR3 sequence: CASSPSGQPKETQYF. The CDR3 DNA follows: TGCGCCAGCAGCCCCTCGGGACAGCCAAAAGAGACCCAGTACTTC. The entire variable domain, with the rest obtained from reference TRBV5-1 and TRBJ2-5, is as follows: KAGVTQTPRYLIKTRGQQVTLSCSPISGHRSVSWYQQTPGQGLQFLFEYFSETQRNKGNFPGRFSGRQFSNSRSEMNVSTLELGDSALYLCASSPSGQPKETQYFGPGTRLLVL.

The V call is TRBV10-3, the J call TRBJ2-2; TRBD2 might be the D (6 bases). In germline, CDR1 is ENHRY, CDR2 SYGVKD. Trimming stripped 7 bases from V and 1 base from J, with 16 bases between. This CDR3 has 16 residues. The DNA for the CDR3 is TGTGCCATCACCCCCACGATGGGGGGGAACACCGGGGAGCTGTTTTTT. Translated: CAITPTMGGNTGELFF.

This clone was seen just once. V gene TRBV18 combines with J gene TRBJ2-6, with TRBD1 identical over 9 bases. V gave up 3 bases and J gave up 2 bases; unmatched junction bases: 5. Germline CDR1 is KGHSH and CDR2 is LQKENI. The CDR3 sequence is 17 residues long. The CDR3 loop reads CASSPLDRGPGANVLTF. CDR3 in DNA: TGTGCCAGCTCACCCCTGGACAGGGGCCCTGGGGCCAACGTCCTGACTTTC.

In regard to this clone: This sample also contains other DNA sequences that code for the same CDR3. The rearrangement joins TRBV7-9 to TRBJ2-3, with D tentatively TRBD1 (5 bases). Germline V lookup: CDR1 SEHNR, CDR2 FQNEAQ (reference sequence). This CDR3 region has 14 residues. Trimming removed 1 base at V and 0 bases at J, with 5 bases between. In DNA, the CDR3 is TGTGCCAGCAGCTTAGAGGGGAGCACAGATACGCAGTATTTT. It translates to CASSLEGSTDTQYF.

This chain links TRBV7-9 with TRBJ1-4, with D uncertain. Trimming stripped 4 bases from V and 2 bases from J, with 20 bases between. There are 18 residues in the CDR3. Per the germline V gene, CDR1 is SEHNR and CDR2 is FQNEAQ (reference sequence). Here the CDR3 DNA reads TGTGCCAGCAGCTCGTCCCAGGACTTCGGAGGGACTAATGAAAAACTGTTTTTT. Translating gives CASSSSQDFGGTNEKLFF.

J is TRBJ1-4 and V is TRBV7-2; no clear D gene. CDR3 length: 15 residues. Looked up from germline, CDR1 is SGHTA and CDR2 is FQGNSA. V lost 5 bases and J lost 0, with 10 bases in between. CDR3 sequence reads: CASSPRVATNEKLFF. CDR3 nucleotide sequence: TGTGCCAGCAGCCCCCGCGTGGCAACTAATGAAAAACTGTTTTTT.

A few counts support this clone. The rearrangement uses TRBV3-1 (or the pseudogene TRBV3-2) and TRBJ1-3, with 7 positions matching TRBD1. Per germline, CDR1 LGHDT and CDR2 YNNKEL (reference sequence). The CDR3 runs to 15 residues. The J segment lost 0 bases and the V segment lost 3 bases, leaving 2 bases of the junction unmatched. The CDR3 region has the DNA TGTGCCAGCAGCCACAGGGGGAGCTCTGGAAACACCATATATTTT. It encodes CASSHRGSSGNTIYF.

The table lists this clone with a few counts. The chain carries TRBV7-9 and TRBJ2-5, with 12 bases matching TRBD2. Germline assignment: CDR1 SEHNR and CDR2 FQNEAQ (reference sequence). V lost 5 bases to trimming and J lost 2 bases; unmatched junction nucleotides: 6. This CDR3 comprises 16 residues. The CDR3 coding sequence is TGTGCCAGCAGCCCCGGGCTAGCGGGGGGGCAAGAGACCCAGTACTTC. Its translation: CASSPGLAGGQETQYF.

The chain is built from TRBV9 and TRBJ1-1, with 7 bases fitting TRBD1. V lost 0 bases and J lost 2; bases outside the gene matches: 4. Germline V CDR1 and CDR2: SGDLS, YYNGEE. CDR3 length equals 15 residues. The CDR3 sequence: CASSVEGQANTEAFF. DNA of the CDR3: TGTGCCAGCAGCGTAGAAGGACAGGCAAACACTGAAGCTTTCTTT.

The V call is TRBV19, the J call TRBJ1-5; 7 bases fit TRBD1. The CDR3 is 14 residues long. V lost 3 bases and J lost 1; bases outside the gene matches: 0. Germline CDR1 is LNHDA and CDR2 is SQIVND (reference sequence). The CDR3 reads CASSMDRSNQPQHF. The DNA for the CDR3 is TGTGCCAGTAGTATGGACAGGAGCAATCAGCCCCAGCATTTT.

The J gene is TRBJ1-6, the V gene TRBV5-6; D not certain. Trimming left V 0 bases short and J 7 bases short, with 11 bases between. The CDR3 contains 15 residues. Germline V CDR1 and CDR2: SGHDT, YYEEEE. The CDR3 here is CASSLDEFGNSPLHF. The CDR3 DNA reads TGTGCCAGCAGCTTGGACGAGTTCGGGAATTCACCCCTCCACTTT.

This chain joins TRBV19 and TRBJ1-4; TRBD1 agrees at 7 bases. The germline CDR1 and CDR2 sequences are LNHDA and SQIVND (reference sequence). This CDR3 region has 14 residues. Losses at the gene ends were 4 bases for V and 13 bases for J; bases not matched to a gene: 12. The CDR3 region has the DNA TGTGCCAGTAGTAGGGACAGTCAAGGGAAAGGACTGTTTTTT. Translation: CASSRDSQGKGLFF.

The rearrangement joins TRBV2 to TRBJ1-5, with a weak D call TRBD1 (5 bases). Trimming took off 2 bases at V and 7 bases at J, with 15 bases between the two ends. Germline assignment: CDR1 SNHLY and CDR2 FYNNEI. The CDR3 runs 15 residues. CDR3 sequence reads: CASSEQGGVLQPQHF. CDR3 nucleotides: TGTGCCAGCAGTGAACAGGGTGGGGTGTTGCAGCCCCAGCATTTT.

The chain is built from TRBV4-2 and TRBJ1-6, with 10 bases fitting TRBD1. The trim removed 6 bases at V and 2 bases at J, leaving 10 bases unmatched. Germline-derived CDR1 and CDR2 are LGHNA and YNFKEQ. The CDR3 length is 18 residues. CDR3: CASRTETGGIAYNSPLHF. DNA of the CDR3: TGTGCCAGCAGGACGGAGACAGGGGGCATTGCCTATAATTCACCCCTCCACTTT.

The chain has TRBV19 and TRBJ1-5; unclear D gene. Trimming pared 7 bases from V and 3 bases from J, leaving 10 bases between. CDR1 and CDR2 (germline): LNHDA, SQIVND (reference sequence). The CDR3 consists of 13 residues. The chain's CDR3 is CASKRGSNQPQHF. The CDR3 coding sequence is TGTGCCAGTAAGCGGGGATCCAATCAGCCCCAGCATTTT.

CDR3 sequence (DNA): TGTGCCAGCAGTGAGAGGGGACAGGGAAGAGACGAGCAGTACTTC. Translated, it gives CASSERGQGRDEQYF. The genes are TRBV6-1 and TRBJ2-7; 9 nucleotides line up with TRBD1. The germline V gene has CDR1 MNHNS and CDR2 SASEGT. The ends lost 3 bases at V and 5 bases at J; junction bases unmatched: 8. This CDR3 has 15 residues.

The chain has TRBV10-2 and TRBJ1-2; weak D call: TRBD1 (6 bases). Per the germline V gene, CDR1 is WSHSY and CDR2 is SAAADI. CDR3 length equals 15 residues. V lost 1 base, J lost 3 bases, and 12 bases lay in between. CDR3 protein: CASSEWAGDYYGYTF. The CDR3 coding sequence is TGCGCCAGCAGTGAGTGGGCAGGGGATTACTATGGCTACACCTTC.

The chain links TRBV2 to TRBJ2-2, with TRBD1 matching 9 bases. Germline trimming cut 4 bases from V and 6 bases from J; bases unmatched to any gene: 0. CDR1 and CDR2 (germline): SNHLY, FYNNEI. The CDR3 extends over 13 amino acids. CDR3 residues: CASSGQGAGELFF. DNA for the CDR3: TGTGCCAGCAGTGGACAGGGGGCCGGGGAGCTGTTTTTT.

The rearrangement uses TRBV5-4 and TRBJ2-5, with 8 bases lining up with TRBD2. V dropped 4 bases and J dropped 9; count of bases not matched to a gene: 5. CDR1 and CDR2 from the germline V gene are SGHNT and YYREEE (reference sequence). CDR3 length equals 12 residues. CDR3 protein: CASSLPAGAQYF. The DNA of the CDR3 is TGTGCCAGCAGCCTACCAGCGGGAGCCCAGTACTTC.

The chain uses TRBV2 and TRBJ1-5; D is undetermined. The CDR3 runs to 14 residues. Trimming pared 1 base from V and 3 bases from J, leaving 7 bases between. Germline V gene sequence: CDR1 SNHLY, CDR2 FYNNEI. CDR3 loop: CASSEGQNNQPQHF. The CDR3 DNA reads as TGTGCCAGCAGTGAAGGGCAGAACAATCAGCCCCAGCATTTT.

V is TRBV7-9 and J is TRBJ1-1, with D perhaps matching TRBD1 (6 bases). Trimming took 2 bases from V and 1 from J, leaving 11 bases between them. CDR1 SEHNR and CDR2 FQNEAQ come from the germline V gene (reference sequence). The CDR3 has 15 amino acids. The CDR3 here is CASSLSRGTNTEAFF. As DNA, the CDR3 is TGTGCCAGCAGCTTATCTAGGGGGACGAACACTGAAGCTTTCTTT.

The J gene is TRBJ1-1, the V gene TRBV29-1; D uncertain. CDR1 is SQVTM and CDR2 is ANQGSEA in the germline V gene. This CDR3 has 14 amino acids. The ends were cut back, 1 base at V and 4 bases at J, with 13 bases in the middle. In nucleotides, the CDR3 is TGCAGCGTTGAAGCGGGCTCTGCGGGCACTGAAGCTTTCTTT. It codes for CSVEAGSAGTEAFF.

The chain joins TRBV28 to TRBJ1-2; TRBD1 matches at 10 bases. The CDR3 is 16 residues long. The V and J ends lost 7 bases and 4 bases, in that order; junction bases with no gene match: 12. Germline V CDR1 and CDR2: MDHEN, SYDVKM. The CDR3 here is CASTSTGTGVPYGYTF. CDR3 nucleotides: TGTGCCAGCACCTCGACCGGGACAGGGGTCCCCTATGGCTACACCTTC.